These 20 T cell receptor beta chains were all obtained from the same sample, sequenced in a study of radiation and T cells in renal cell carcinoma. Using immunoSEQ multiplex PCR, the repertoire was profiled, and TCRdb retains in-frame clones only, with some absent. The sample has 110,000 to 150,000 clones; 88% are singletons. Stated time point: baseline pretreatment blood. Stated treatment: 15 Gy SBRT to primary tumor, nephrectomy 4 weeks later. Material: blood, obtained from a patient whose treatment included radiotherapy and nephrectomy. All receptors derive from a woman in her 50s with renal cell carcinoma.

The V call is TRBV23-1, the J call TRBJ1-3; tentatively, D is TRBD1 (6 bases). TRBV23-1 is filed as an ORF, its function uncertain. This CDR3 spans 16 amino acids. Trimming shortened V by 4 bases and J by 3 bases, and 16 bases separated the two germline ends. In DNA, the CDR3 is TGCGCCAGCAGTCGTCCCTCCGGGGGCAATGGAAACACCATATATTTT. Translated: CASSRPSGGNGNTIYF.

This chain connects TRBV6-4 to TRBJ2-1; D unclear. The germline V and J ends were trimmed by 2 bases and 6 bases, with 17 bases remaining between them. CDR1 is MRHNA, CDR2 SNTAGT, per germline. CDR3 length equals 16 residues. DNA of the CDR3: TGTGCCAGCAGTGACAGTTGGTCCCCAGCCTCCAATGAGCAGTTCTTC. Translated, it gives CASSDSWSPASNEQFF.

This clone showed up just a few times. The chain couples TRBV6-6 to TRBJ1-1; D possibly corresponds to TRBD1 (5 bases). The CDR3 length is 13 residues. V shed 7 bases and J shed 1 base, with 10 bases lying between them. CDR1 MNHNY and CDR2 SVGAGI come from the germline V gene (reference sequence). CDR3 in DNA: TGTGCCAGCATAACAGGCTGGAACACTGAAGCTTTCTTT. This translates into CASITGWNTEAFF.

The rearrangement uses TRBV6-1 and TRBJ1-2; maybe TRBD1 (5 bases). In germline, CDR1 is MNHNS, CDR2 SASEGT. V dropped 3 bases and J dropped 4 bases, with 9 bases sitting between them. This CDR3 is 13 amino acids long. The CDR3 region is CASSDTGLYGYTF. For the CDR3, the DNA is TGTGCCAGCAGTGATACAGGACTCTATGGCTACACCTTC.

The V call is TRBV7-2, the J call TRBJ1-2, with a weak D call TRBD1 (6 bases). Germline CDR1 SGHTA, CDR2 FQGNSA. Trimming stripped 4 bases from V and 0 bases from J, with 15 bases between. The CDR3 length is 16 residues. The DNA of the CDR3 is TGTGCCAGCAGCTCACAAACAGGGATCACTAACTATGGCTACACCTTC. Translation: CASSSQTGITNYGYTF. Complete variable domain (other parts from reference TRBV7-2 and TRBJ1-2): GAGVSQSPSNKVTEKGKDVELRCDPISGHTALYWYRQSLGQGLEFLIYFQGNSAPDKSGLPSDRFSAERTGGSVSTLTIQRTQQEDSAVYLCASSSQTGITNYGYTFGSGTRLTVV.

This chain links TRBV19 with TRBJ2-4; no firm D call. V lost 6 bases and J lost 6, with 6 bases in between. This CDR3 has 11 residues. The V gene's germline CDR1 is LNHDA and CDR2 SQIVND (reference sequence). The CDR3 DNA follows: TGTGCCAGTAGGGACGGAAACATTCAGTACTTC. Translation: CASRDGNIQYF.

This clone was seen only a few times. This chain links TRBV2 with TRBJ2-2; 7 bases are shared with TRBD1. V lost 6 bases to trimming and J lost 6 bases; unmatched junction nucleotides: 7. Germline V lookup: CDR1 SNHLY, CDR2 FYNNEI. This CDR3 is 14 amino acids long. CDR3 bases: TGTGCCAGCAGGCTCACAGGGGCGGCCGGGGAGCTGTTTTTT. It is translated as CASRLTGAAGELFF.

The chain is built from TRBV29-1 and TRBJ1-1; D gene ambiguous. In germline, CDR1 is SQVTM, CDR2 ANQGSEA. Between the trimmed V and J ends, which lost 2 bases and 7 bases, there was a span of 8 bases. This CDR3 spans 11 amino acids. The CDR3 is CSVERGLEAFF. Written as DNA, the CDR3 is TGCAGCGTTGAACGTGGCCTTGAAGCTTTCTTT.

This sequence joins TRBV5-1 and TRBJ2-5; TRBD2 aligns across 10 bases. Trimming removed 4 bases from V and 4 bases from J; junction bases left unmatched: 4. The CDR3 length is 14 residues. Germline V CDR1 and CDR2: SGHRS, YFSETQ. The CDR3 nucleotides read TGCGCCAGCAGCAAAACTAGCGGGGTAGAGACCCAGTACTTC. Protein product: CASSKTSGVETQYF.

J is TRBJ1-2 and V is TRBV5-8; D remains unclear. V was clipped by 0 bases and J by 4 bases, with 13 bases between them. The germline V gene has CDR1 SGHTS and CDR2 YDEGEE. CDR3 length: 15 residues. CDR3 nucleotide sequence: TGTGCCAGCAGCTTGGACGGGGAAATGGCCTATGGCTACACCTTC. Translation gives CASSLDGEMAYGYTF.

The chain links TRBV5-1 to TRBJ2-1, with 7 bases identical to TRBD1. CDR3 length equals 16 residues. The germline gives CDR1 SGHRS, CDR2 YFSETQ. V was pared by 2 bases and J by 1 base, with 6 bases of the junction left unmatched. In nucleotides, the CDR3 is TGCGCCAGCAGCTTAGGGGGCCTCCTTTCCTACAATGAGCAGTTCTTC. Amino acids: CASSLGGLLSYNEQFF.

The chain uses TRBV5-5 and TRBJ2-3; weak D call: TRBD1 (5 bases). The V end was cut by 1 base, the J end by 4 bases, with 13 bases between. The germline CDR1 and CDR2 sequences are SGHKS and YYEKEE (reference sequence). The CDR3 is 15 amino acids. CDR3 protein: CASSLIGRAADTQYF. In DNA, the CDR3 is TGTGCCAGCAGCTTGATCGGCAGGGCGGCAGATACGCAGTATTTT.

The table lists this clone with a count of one. The chain links TRBV29-1 to TRBJ2-5; 7 bases agree with TRBD2. Germline CDR1 and CDR2: SQVTM and ANQGSEA. V lost 5 bases and J lost 2; bases outside the gene matches: 5. The CDR3 length is 13 residues. The CDR3, as DNA: TGCAGCGTTCGTTCTAGCGGACAAGAGACCCAGTACTTC. Amino acid sequence: CSVRSSGQETQYF.

The chain employs TRBV19 and TRBJ1-2; maybe TRBD1 (5 bases). This CDR3 has 16 amino acids. The V gene's germline CDR1 is LNHDA and CDR2 SQIVND (reference sequence). V lost 6 bases to trimming and J lost 4 bases, with 21 bases between them. This CDR3 is CASSHTNTGTTYGYTF. CDR3 nucleotide sequence: TGTGCCAGTAGCCACACAAACACAGGCACCACCTATGGCTACACCTTC. The full variable domain, its missing parts supplied by reference TRBV19 and TRBJ1-2, is DGGITQSPKYLFRKEGQNVTLSCEQNLNHDAMYWYRQDPGQGLRLIYYSQIVNDFQKGDIAEGYSVSREKKESFPLTVTSAQKNPTAFYLCASSHTNTGTTYGYTFGSGTRLTVV.

The chain links TRBV9 to TRBJ2-2, with no clear D. The CDR3 has 16 amino acids. The V gene lost 4 bases and the J gene lost 3 bases, with 16 bases spanning the gap. Germline values: CDR1 SGDLS, CDR2 YYNGEE. CDR3 bases: TGTGCCAGCAGCTCCCGGAAGCAAAGGGACACCGGGGAGCTGTTTTTT. This gives the protein CASSSRKQRDTGELFF.

In the case of this clone: This CDR3 is also generated by other DNA sequences in the sample. This sequence joins TRBV6-5 and TRBJ2-2, with 11 bases lining up with TRBD2. Germline V gives CDR1 MNHEY, CDR2 SVGAGI. The CDR3 is made up of 16 amino acids. V shed 4 bases and J 7 bases; nucleotides not matched to a gene: 8. The CDR3 DNA sequence: TGTGCCAGCAGTTTCATTCTAGCGGGAGGTGTCGGGGAGCTGTTTTTT. It codes for CASSFILAGGVGELFF.

V is TRBV5-6 and J is TRBJ2-5; 13 positions agree with TRBD2. The CDR3 contains 18 residues. Trimming removed 4 bases from V and 5 bases from J; junction bases left unmatched: 14. Germline V lookup: CDR1 SGHDT, CDR2 YYEEEE. The CDR3, as DNA: TGTGCCAGCAGCGTGGGCCTACTAGCGGGGGGGCCGTCGGAGACCCAGTACTTC. Encoded protein: CASSVGLLAGGPSETQYF.

About this clone: An end of the junction differs from the germline gene, which may be a read error. The V and J genes are TRBV7-2 and TRBJ2-2; a weak D match, TRBD2 (6 bases). This CDR3 spans 14 amino acids. The germline gives CDR1 SGHTA, CDR2 FQGNSA. Here the CDR3 DNA reads TGCGCCAGCAGCTTAGCGGCAGGCACCGGGGAGCTGTTTTTT. Translating it yields CASSLAAGTGELFF.

The chain joins TRBV5-1 to TRBJ1-2; the D gene is possibly TRBD1 (6 bases). Trimming removed 0 bases from V and 1 base from J, with 7 bases in between. This CDR3 spans 14 amino acids. The germline V gene has CDR1 SGHRS and CDR2 YFSETQ. The CDR3 sequence is CASSLEGVNYGYTF. CDR3 DNA sequence: TGCGCCAGCAGCTTGGAGGGGGTTAACTATGGCTACACCTTC.

V is TRBV29-1 and J is TRBJ2-5; the D gene is possibly TRBD1 (6 bases). This CDR3 is 13 amino acids long. CDR1 SQVTM and CDR2 ANQGSEA come from the germline V gene. The CDR3 protein is CSETGTNQETQYF. The CDR3 bases are TGCAGTGAAACAGGGACAAACCAAGAGACCCAGTACTTC.